Below, 25 T cell receptor beta chains from the same sample are listed, as sequenced in a study of T-cell reconstitution after alpha-beta-depleted transplantation in children. Unique molecular identifiers were incorporated into the prepared TCRbeta library. One entry per CDR3 protein, called by TCRdb with MiXCR from the PCR reads. The table lists 250,000 to 300,000 distinct CDR3 sequences, 9.9% of them singletons. This specimen consisted of PBMCs from the stem cell graft donor, obtained from the stem cell graft. The source of these receptors is a human donor who donated a stem cell graft to a child with SCID.

This clonotype was counted only a few times. The rearrangement joins TRBV25-1 to TRBJ2-7; D is possibly TRBD2 (5 bases). CDR1 is MGHDK and CDR2 is SYGVNS in the germline V gene. The ends were cut back, 4 bases at V and 6 bases at J, with 7 bases in the middle. This CDR3 comprises 11 residues. CDR3 region: CASSGGAEQYF. The DNA for the CDR3 is TGTGCCAGCAGTGGGGGAGCCGAGCAGTACTTC.

This clonotype was detected only a few times. The chain links TRBV11-2 to TRBJ2-3; D assignment may be TRBD1 or TRBD2 (6 bases each). V was clipped by 1 base and J by 5 bases, with 16 bases between them. The CDR3 spans 16 residues. The germline gives CDR1 SGHAT, CDR2 FQNNGV. In DNA, the CDR3 is TGTGCCAGCAGCTTAGTCCCCCTAGGGGGGCGAGATACGCAGTATTTT. Residues: CASSLVPLGGRDTQYF.

This clonotype was found a few times. The chain couples TRBV6-5 to TRBJ2-6; D call uncertain. Germline-derived CDR1 and CDR2 are MNHEY and SVGAGI. V gave up 0 bases and J gave up 0 bases, with 12 bases separating them. This CDR3 is 18 amino acids long. The CDR3 sequence: CASSYSMGQSSGANVLTF. In nucleotides, the CDR3 is TGTGCCAGCAGTTACTCGATGGGCCAAAGCTCTGGGGCCAACGTCCTGACTTTC.

The CDR3 DNA follows: TGTGCCAGCAGCTTATTAGTGGCACCAGGAGGGAATGAGCAGTTCTTC. It translates to CASSLLVAPGGNEQFF. This chain links TRBV7-9 with TRBJ2-1; tentative D call: TRBD2 (6 bases). V lost 2 bases and J lost 7, with 18 bases in between. The CDR3 contains 16 residues. Germline lookup yields CDR1 SEHNR and CDR2 FQNEAQ (reference sequence). The complete variable domain, with remaining parts taken from reference TRBV7-9 and TRBJ2-1, reads DTGVSQNPRHKITKRGQNVTFRCDPISEHNRLYWYRQTLGQGPEFLTYFQNEAQLEKSRLLSDRFSAERPKGSFSTLEIQRTEQGDSAMYLCASSLLVAPGGNEQFFGPGTRLTVL.

This clonotype appeared a few times. CDR3 DNA sequence: TGTGCCAGCAGCTTAGAAACCAATGAGCAGTTCTTC. Its translation: CASSLETNEQFF. This rearrangement joins TRBV11-3 to TRBJ2-1, with D unresolved. The CDR3 extends over 12 amino acids. Trimming took 0 bases from V and 6 from J, leaving 3 bases between them. Germline CDR1 and CDR2: SGHNT and YENEEA.

Details on this clonotype: Given a much more abundant clone one base away, this may be a read error. The chain couples TRBV5-1 to TRBJ2-7; no clear D gene. Deletions cut 1 base from V and 4 bases from J, with 6 bases between. The germline gives CDR1 SGHRS, CDR2 YFSETQ. This CDR3 spans 12 amino acids. The CDR3 region is CASSLLWYEQYF. The CDR3 DNA reads as TGCGCCAGCAGCTTGTTATGGTACGAGCAGTACTTC.

This clonotype was counted at least ten times. V and J are TRBV24-1 and TRBJ2-1, with D unclear. Germline CDR1 KGHDR, CDR2 SFDVKD. The germline V and J ends were trimmed by 2 bases and 9 bases, with 19 bases remaining between them. The CDR3 runs 16 residues. CDR3 protein: CATSDSHPSKASEQFF. CDR3 sequence (DNA): TGTGCCACCAGTGATTCCCACCCTTCGAAAGCGAGTGAGCAGTTCTTC.

This clonotype was observed a handful of times. The CDR3 here is CASSQVSGEKLFF. CDR3 nucleotides: TGTGCCAGCAGCCAAGTTAGTGGTGAAAAACTGTTTTTT. The chain has TRBV3-1 and TRBJ1-4; the D is unclear. Trimming pared 1 base from V and 7 bases from J, leaving 7 bases between. The CDR3 has 13 residues. Per the germline V gene, CDR1 is LGHDT and CDR2 is YNNKEL (reference sequence).

This clonotype was seen at least ten times. The chain carries TRBV27 and TRBJ2-7; 9 bases match TRBD1. The CDR3 contains 13 residues. The J segment lost 5 bases and the V segment lost 5 bases, leaving 4 bases of the junction unmatched. The germline V gene has CDR1 MNHEY and CDR2 SMNVEV (reference sequence). The DNA for the CDR3 is TGTGCCAGCAGTCTGCGGACAGGGGACGAGCAGTACTTC. It encodes CASSLRTGDEQYF.

This clonotype was observed many times. The chain combines TRBV12-3 or TRBV12-4 with TRBJ2-7; D could derive from TRBD1 or TRBD2 (5 bases each). Between the trimmed V and J ends, which lost 5 bases and 3 bases, there was a span of 14 bases. The CDR3 length is 14 residues. CDR3 region: CASSGRDGVYEQYF. CDR3 DNA sequence: TGTGCCAGCAGTGGCCGGGACGGAGTCTACGAGCAGTACTTC.

The rearrangement uses TRBV9 and TRBJ2-3; D may match TRBD1 or TRBD2 (5 bases each). Germline values: CDR1 SGDLS, CDR2 YYNGEE. Trimming pared 5 bases from V and 6 bases from J, leaving 16 bases between. This CDR3 has 14 residues. CDR3 in amino acids: CASRARDPPDTQYF. CDR3 DNA: TGTGCCAGCAGAGCCCGGGACCCACCTGATACGCAGTATTTT.

This clonotype showed up just a few times. The V call is TRBV12-3 or TRBV12-4, the J call TRBJ2-7; TRBD2 might be the D (5 bases). This CDR3 has 14 amino acids. Deletions cut 3 bases from V and 1 base from J, with 10 bases between. CDR3 coding DNA: TGTGCCAGCAGTTTGAGCGGCCGTTCCTACGAGCAGTACTTC. Its translation is CASSLSGRSYEQYF.

The chain links TRBV7-7 to TRBJ2-3; 15 nucleotides line up with TRBD2. The V gene's germline CDR1 is SSHAT and CDR2 FNYEAQ (reference sequence). CDR3 length equals 17 residues. The V gene end was trimmed by 5 bases and the J gene end by 2 bases; junction bases not matched to a gene: 5. CDR3: CASSLGTSGGITDTQYF. DNA of the CDR3: TGTGCCAGCAGCCTCGGGACTAGCGGGGGGATCACAGATACGCAGTATTTT.

This clonotype showed up many times. This chain links TRBV10-3 with TRBJ1-2; D is unresolved. The CDR3 extends over 15 amino acids. Germline lookup yields CDR1 ENHRY and CDR2 SYGVKD. V lost 4 bases to trimming and J lost 3 bases, with 15 bases between them. CDR3 sequence reads: CAISGDWWSDYGYTF. CDR3 DNA sequence: TGTGCCATCAGTGGGGATTGGTGGTCTGACTATGGCTACACCTTC.

CDR3 DNA sequence: TGTGCCAGCAGTTTATTCGATGGAGAGCAGTACTTC. Translating it yields CASSLFDGEQYF. The chain recombines TRBV12-3 or TRBV12-4 with TRBJ2-7; D not certain. The CDR3 has 12 amino acids. The germline V and J ends were trimmed by 2 bases and 7 bases, with 9 bases remaining between them.

V usage is TRBV7-8 and J usage is TRBJ1-2, with 9 bases matching TRBD1. There are 16 residues in the CDR3. Germline CDR1 SGHVS, CDR2 FQNEAQ. V shed 5 bases, J shed 5 bases, and the junction held 12 bases outside the gene matches. In DNA form, the CDR3 reads TGTGCCAGCAGCCCGCGTCCCGGGACAGGGAATTATGGCTACACCTTC. As protein: CASSPRPGTGNYGYTF.

This clonotype has a count of ten or more. The rearrangement links TRBV5-1 to TRBJ2-2, with 10 bases fitting TRBD1. There are 15 residues in the CDR3. V shed 4 bases, J shed 7 bases, and the junction held 7 bases outside the gene matches. Germline CDR1 is SGHRS and CDR2 is YFSETQ. The CDR3 DNA sequence: TGCGCCAGCAGCGTCGGACAGGGGGATGGCGGGGAGCTGTTTTTT. This gives the protein CASSVGQGDGGELFF.

The rearrangement joins TRBV6-1 to TRBJ1-6; D might be TRBD1 (5 bases). Trimming removed 6 bases from V and 1 base from J, with 16 bases in between. The CDR3 consists of 17 residues. Germline lookup yields CDR1 MNHNS and CDR2 SASEGT. The CDR3 bases are TGTGCCAGCAGCTGGGTAGGGGACGGATCCTATAATTCACCCCTCCACTTT. As protein: CASSWVGDGSYNSPLHF.

Many counts were recorded for this clonotype. The chain links TRBV2 to TRBJ2-5; D is unclear. Trimming took off 1 base at V and 5 bases at J, with 8 bases between the two ends. Germline V gene lookup returns CDR1 SNHLY and CDR2 FYNNEI. The CDR3 totals 13 residues. The chain's CDR3 is CASSEGSLETQYF. CDR3 sequence (DNA): TGTGCCAGCAGTGAAGGCTCCTTGGAGACCCAGTACTTC.

This clonotype has more than one count but fewer than ten. V and J are TRBV5-1 and TRBJ2-6; D may match TRBD1 or TRBD2 (6 bases each). This CDR3 region has 19 residues. Per germline, CDR1 SGHRS and CDR2 YFSETQ. Trimming cost V 4 bases and J 0 bases, with 20 bases left between them. The CDR3 region is CASSHRGNREASGANVLTF. The CDR3 nucleotides read TGCGCCAGCAGCCACCGCGGGAACAGGGAGGCCTCTGGGGCCAACGTCCTGACTTTC.

This clonotype was counted a few times. V is TRBV5-1 and J is TRBJ2-6; D is unresolved. CDR1 is SGHRS and CDR2 is YFSETQ in the germline V gene. The CDR3 sequence is 15 residues long. Trimming shortened V by 5 bases and J by 0 bases, and 9 bases separated the two germline ends. Here the CDR3 reads CASRSSNSGANVLTF. As DNA, the CDR3 is TGCGCCAGCAGGAGTTCGAACTCTGGGGCCAACGTCCTGACTTTC. The whole variable domain, filled in from reference TRBV5-1 and TRBJ2-6, reads KAGVTQTPRYLIKTRGQQVTLSCSPISGHRSVSWYQQTPGQGLQFLFEYFSETQRNKGNFPGRFSGRQFSNSRSEMNVSTLELGDSALYLCASRSSNSGANVLTFGAGSRLTVL.

Written as DNA, the CDR3 is TGTGCCATCAGCGGACCTAGCACAGATACGCAGTATTTT. Translating it yields CAISGPSTDTQYF. The chain combines TRBV10-3 with TRBJ2-3, with D uncertain. Germline V CDR1 and CDR2: ENHRY, SYGVKD. CDR3 length: 13 amino acids. The V gene lost 6 bases and the J gene lost 0 bases, with 7 bases spanning the gap.

This clonotype was detected many times. The V call is TRBV6-5, the J call TRBJ2-2, with 10 positions matching TRBD1. Trimming removed 1 base from V and 5 bases from J; junction bases left unmatched: 4. The CDR3 has 16 residues. The germline CDR1 and CDR2 sequences are MNHEY and SVGAGI. The CDR3 protein is CASSYYGTGVTGELFF. For the CDR3, the DNA is TGTGCCAGCAGTTACTACGGGACAGGGGTAACCGGGGAGCTGTTTTTT.

The chain uses TRBV9 and TRBJ2-7, with D maybe TRBD2 (5 bases). The CDR3 runs to 12 residues. Looked up from germline, CDR1 is SGDLS and CDR2 is YYNGEE. The V gene lost 7 bases and the J gene lost 3 bases, with 11 bases spanning the gap. In DNA, the CDR3 is TGTGCCAGCGGCGAGGGTCTCTACGAGCAGTACTTC. Translating it yields CASGEGLYEQYF.

The chain is built from TRBV12-3 or TRBV12-4 and TRBJ2-1; D is possibly TRBD1 or TRBD2 (5 bases each). Between the trimmed V and J ends, which lost 3 bases and 9 bases, there was a span of 18 bases. The CDR3 length is 15 residues. The CDR3 nucleotides read TGTGCCAGCAGTTTTTGGGGGTCAGAGGGAAGTGAGCAGTTCTTC. Its translation is CASSFWGSEGSEQFF.